A selection of T cell receptor beta chains follows, all from one sample in a study of T cell repertoires in cytomegalovirus infection. What these receptors recognize is not known. TCRdb independently ran MiXCR on the reads; one entry per CDR3 protein. The sample carries tens of thousands of distinct CDR3 sequences, under 55% recorded once. The material sequenced was CD8+ T cells from cultured PBMCs, taken from culture after CMV antigen stimulation. The receptor set was obtained from a human donor in good health (CMV status not recorded). Some clones in this sample may be carry-over from other donors' samples. Both conserved end residues are part of each CDR3. The D gene is left open where the match is weak. Not all rows give a size; the values are once, few, many and, for expanded clones, a class.

>.|21|TRBJ2-6|.|TRBV11-2
CASSFWGLPGIRTSGANVLTF
TGTGCCAGCAGCTTCTGGGGATTACCCGGAATACGGACCTCTGGGGCCAACGTCCTGACTTTC
>.|16|TRBJ2-6|.|TRBV7-9
CASSPHSASGANVLTF
TGTGCCAGCAGCCCCCACAGTGCTTCTGGGGCCAACGTCCTGACTTTC
>few|18|TRBJ2-1|TRBD2|TRBV4-2
CASSQGARREDNNNEQFF
TGTGCCAGCAGCCAAGGCGCAAGGCGGGAGGATAACAACAATGAGCAGTTCTTC
>few|16|TRBJ2-7|TRBD2|TRBV6-1
CASSETLAGGHYEQYF
TGTGCCAGCAGTGAAACACTAGCGGGGGGCCACTACGAGCAGTACTTC
>.|12|TRBJ2-7|.|TRBV20-1
CSASQGMVEQYF
TGCAGTGCCTCACAGGGCATGGTCGAGCAGTACTTC
>few|13|TRBJ2-3|.|TRBV12-3/TRBV12-4
CAIGQGSTDTQYF
TGTGCCATCGGGCAGGGTAGCACAGATACGCAGTATTTT
>.|18|TRBJ2-1|.|TRBV28
CASSSIITLATSYNEQFF
TGTGCCAGCAGTTCTATTATTACGCTGGCGACCTCCTACAATGAGCAGTTCTTC
>.|17|TRBJ2-4|TRBD1|TRBV18
CASSPGIRGGSANIQYF
TGTGCCAGCTCACCAGGAATAAGAGGGGGCTCGGCAAACATTCAGTACTTC
>few|14|TRBJ2-7|TRBD2|TRBV6-1
CASSELAGTYEQYF
TGTGCCAGCAGTGAACTAGCGGGGACCTACGAGCAGTACTTC
>few|14|TRBJ1-6|.|TRBV7-2
CASSLTMTNSPLHF
TGTGCCAGCAGCTTAACCATGACTAATTCACCCCTCCACTTT
>many|15|TRBJ2-2|TRBD1|TRBV7-2
CASSPGTANTGELFF
TGTGCCAGCAGCCCCGGGACAGCGAACACCGGGGAGCTGTTTTTT
>.|18|TRBJ2-2|.|TRBV5-1
CASSLDPLGQGGTGELFF
TGCGCCAGCAGCTTGGACCCACTAGGCCAAGGGGGAACCGGGGAGCTGTTTTTT
>many|17|TRBJ1-1|TRBD1|TRBV7-8
CASSYSGTGGSRTEAFF
TGTGCCAGCAGCTATAGCGGGACAGGGGGAAGTAGGACTGAAGCTTTCTTT
>few|14|TRBJ2-5|.|TRBV11-2
CASSSTDGQETQYF
TGTGCCAGCAGCTCTACGGACGGTCAAGAGACCCAGTACTTC
>.|15|TRBJ1-4|.|TRBV6-5
CASSYSEGTNEKLFF
TGTGCCAGCAGTTACTCGGAGGGCACTAATGAAAAACTGTTTTTT
>.|16|TRBJ2-6|.|TRBV10-3
CAISDFDLFGANVLTF
TGTGCCATCAGTGACTTCGACCTCTTTGGGGCCAACGTCCTGACTTTC
>.|13|TRBJ1-5|.|TRBV19
CASSSRDNQPQHF
TGTGCCAGTAGCTCCCGGGACAATCAGCCCCAGCATTTT
>few|14|TRBJ1-5|.|TRBV6-2/TRBV6-3
CASSYSSQHQPQHF
TGTGCCAGCAGTTACTCGTCACAGCACCAGCCCCAGCATTTT
>.|15|TRBJ2-3|.|TRBV5-1
CASSLEKGRTDTQYF
TGCGCCAGCAGCCTCGAAAAGGGGCGAACAGATACGCAGTATTTT
>.|15|TRBJ1-6|TRBD1|TRBV3-1
CASSLGQGGSSPLHF
TGTGCCAGCAGCTTGGGACAGGGGGGGAGTTCACCCCTCCACTTT
>.|14|TRBJ1-6|.|TRBV5-6
CASSSRDWDNPLHF
TGTGCCAGCAGCTCCCGGGACTGGGACAATCCCCTCCACTTT
>.|16|TRBJ2-1|TRBD2|TRBV20-1
CSARDPATSGGYEQFF
TGCAGTGCTAGAGACCCCGCGACTAGCGGGGGCTATGAGCAGTTCTTC
>.|14|TRBJ2-3|.|TRBV20-1
CSAPLPTGADTQYF
TGCAGTGCCCCTCTCCCGACAGGAGCAGATACGCAGTATTTT
>few|16|TRBJ2-3|.|TRBV6-5
CASTVGSGRLTDTQYF
TGTGCCAGCACCGTGGGTAGTGGCAGACTTACAGATACGCAGTATTTT
>.|16|TRBJ1-5|.|TRBV19
CASSIVRERTNQPQHF
TGTGCCAGTAGTATAGTCAGGGAAAGGACCAATCAGCCCCAGCATTTT
>.|15|TRBJ1-5|TRBD1|TRBV28
CASSSWDSSNQPQHF
TGTGCCAGCAGTTCGTGGGACAGTAGCAATCAGCCCCAGCATTTT
>many|17|TRBJ1-1|.|TRBV7-8
CASSLYRGGLENTEAFF
TGTGCCAGCAGCTTATACCGCGGGGGGCTGGAGAACACTGAAGCTTTCTTT
>few|15|TRBJ2-1|.|TRBV7-9
CASSLALGDYNEQFF
TGTGCCAGCAGCTTAGCACTAGGGGACTACAATGAGCAGTTCTTC
>.|18|TRBJ2-1|.|TRBV4-2
CASSQDEGAGTYYNEQFF
TGTGCCAGCAGCCAAGATGAGGGGGCCGGGACTTACTACAATGAGCAGTTCTTC
>.|15|TRBJ2-7|TRBD1|TRBV12-3/TRBV12-4
CASSGPGQGTYEQYF
TGTGCCAGCAGTGGACCGGGACAGGGCACCTACGAGCAGTACTTC
>.|13|TRBJ1-5|.|TRBV12-3/TRBV12-4
CASSLGSHQPQHF
TGTGCCAGCAGTCTAGGGTCCCATCAGCCCCAGCATTTT
>.|15|TRBJ1-1|.|TRBV27
CASSLRTAETTEAFF
TGTGCCAGCAGTTTAAGGACGGCAGAGACTACTGAAGCTTTCTTT
>many|14|TRBJ2-7|.|TRBV7-8
CASSCDTLGDEQYF
TGTGCCAGCAGCTGCGACACACTTGGCGACGAGCAGTACTTC
>.|16|TRBJ2-1|TRBD2|TRBV7-3
CASSPHASGNYNEQFF
TGTGCCAGCAGCCCCCATGCTAGCGGCAACTACAATGAGCAGTTCTTC
>.|13|TRBJ2-3|.|TRBV23-1
CAIRLALFDTQYF
TGCGCCATCCGGCTAGCTCTGTTCGATACGCAGTATTTT
>.|16|TRBJ1-1|TRBD1|TRBV28
CASSLSGGPGNTEAFF
TGTGCCAGCAGTTTATCAGGGGGCCCCGGGAACACTGAAGCTTTCTTT